Detailed here is one T cell receptor beta chain. This entry comes from a study of T-cell reconstitution after alpha-beta-depleted transplantation in children. Trimming took 5 bases from V and 3 from J; bases not matched to a gene: 2. Germline V gene data show CDR1 as MNHEY and CDR2 as SVGEGT. This CDR3 spans 14 amino acids. Preparation of the TCRbeta library used unique molecular identifiers. TCRdb reprocessed the PCR reads with MiXCR, giving one entry per CDR3 protein. The sample contains some 350,000 distinct CDR3 sequences, 15% to 20% of which appear only once. Source: PBMCs, mostly from graft donor cells, taken 360 days after TCRalphabeta/CD19-depleted stem cell transplant. This TCR was sampled from a male patient between 2 and 15 years old who had a stem cell transplant for acute lymphoblastic leukemia, so the T cells may come from the graft donor. This chain uses TRBV6-2 or TRBV6-3 with TRBJ2-1; 9 positions agree with TRBD2. CDR3 sequence reads: CASSGLALYNEQFF. The DNA for the CDR3 is TGTGCCAGCAGTGGACTAGCGCTCTACAATGAGCAGTTCTTC.